The 24 T cell receptor beta chains below come from one sample, sequenced in a study of blood T cells in healthy people across ages. The second PCR ran about 6 to 11 cycles with a sample-barcoded 5' primer and J-beta primers. TCRdb reprocessed the 5' RACE reads with MiXCR, giving one entry per CDR3 protein. The sample holds 1.8 million or so distinct CDR3 sequences; 35% to 50% are singletons and the top ten take 23%. The sequenced sample consisted of blood. These receptors came from a human donor in good health.

This clonotype has a count of ten or more. The rearrangement links TRBV9 to TRBJ1-1, with D uncertain. Germline CDR1 and CDR2: SGDLS and YYNGEE. The CDR3 extends over 13 amino acids. V was pared by 5 bases and J by 1 base, with 9 bases between. For the CDR3, the DNA is TGTGCCAGCAGTCCCCGGAGGAACACTGAAGCTTTCTTT. This encodes CASSPRRNTEAFF.

CDR3 nucleotide sequence: TGTGCCAGCAGTTACTCGAGCTTCGGGTTTCAGCCCCAGCATTTT. Protein: CASSYSSFGFQPQHF. The chain links TRBV6-2 or TRBV6-3 to TRBJ1-5; D unclear. V was cut by 0 bases and J by 6 bases, with 12 bases left in between. This CDR3 has 15 amino acids. Germline assignment: CDR1 MNHEY and CDR2 SVGEGT.

The CDR3, as DNA: TGTGCCAGCAGTTACTTGGGGGGCAGGAACACTGAAGCTTTCTTT. Protein product: CASSYLGGRNTEAFF. The chain has TRBV6-5 and TRBJ1-1; D might be TRBD1 (6 bases). Germline lookup yields CDR1 MNHEY and CDR2 SVGAGI. V was shortened by 1 base and J by 1 base, with 10 bases between the two germline ends. The CDR3 has 15 amino acids.

V gene TRBV4-1 combines with J gene TRBJ1-2, with 8 bases identical to TRBD1. Looked up from germline, CDR1 is MGHRA and CDR2 is YSYEKL. The CDR3 is 14 residues long. J gave up 6 bases and V 2 bases, and 5 bases lay outside the gene matches. CDR3 residues: CASSQPDRGDGYTF. The CDR3, as DNA: TGCGCCAGCAGCCAACCTGACAGGGGAGATGGCTACACCTTC.

The CDR3 reads CASSDPGHLGTIYF. The CDR3 region has the DNA TGTGCCAGCAGCGACCCGGGACATTTGGGCACCATATATTTT. V is TRBV7-9 and J is TRBJ1-3, with D tentatively TRBD1 (6 bases). This CDR3 has 14 residues. V was cut by 5 bases and J by 9 bases, with 17 bases left in between. The germline V gene has CDR1 SEHNR and CDR2 FQNEAQ (reference sequence).

There are a few counts of this clonotype. Compared with germline, one end of the junction differs, possibly owing to a read error. The chain employs TRBV7-7 and TRBJ2-1, with TRBD2 identical over 7 bases. Germline V CDR1 and CDR2: SSHAT, FNYEAQ (reference sequence). The CDR3 is 14 amino acids. The CDR3: CASSPLPSGSEQFF. The CDR3 DNA is TGTGCTAGCAGCCCCCTCCCTAGCGGAAGTGAGCAGTTCTTC.

This clonotype was counted only a few times. The chain has TRBV15 and TRBJ1-6; no definite D call. CDR1 is LNHNV and CDR2 is YYDKDF in the germline V gene (reference sequence). The CDR3 loop spans 13 amino acids. V was trimmed by 2 bases and J by 9 bases, leaving 8 bases between them. CDR3 DNA: TGTGCCACCAGCAGACAGGCTAGTTCACCCCTCCACTTT. This gives the protein CATSRQASSPLHF.

This clonotype was detected only a few times. The rearrangement uses TRBV28 and TRBJ1-2, with D hard to call. Trimming cost V 4 bases and J 4 bases, with 16 bases left between them. This CDR3 contains 15 residues. Germline-derived CDR1 and CDR2 are MDHEN and SYDVKM. This chain's CDR3 is CASSSPPFHVYGYTF. Written as DNA, the CDR3 is TGTGCCAGCAGTTCTCCTCCCTTTCATGTCTATGGCTACACCTTC.

V is TRBV30 and J is TRBJ1-1, with 7 bases matching TRBD1. J gave up 1 base and V 8 bases, and 7 bases lay outside the gene matches. The CDR3 covers 13 residues. Germline loops: CDR1 GTSNPN, CDR2 SVGIG (reference sequence). CDR3 in amino acids: CAANRGGNTEAFF. CDR3 DNA sequence: TGTGCCGCTAACAGGGGAGGGAACACTGAAGCTTTCTTT.

This chain connects TRBV7-3 to TRBJ2-7; the match to TRBD1 covers 7 bases. The V segment lost 6 bases and the J segment 4 bases; nucleotides outside the gene matches: 6. The CDR3 is made up of 13 amino acids. Germline V gene sequence: CDR1 SGHTA, CDR2 FQGTGA. The CDR3 bases are TGTGCCAGCAGTTACCAGACAGGGTACGAGCAGTACTTC. Its protein is CASSYQTGYEQYF.

This clonotype turned up a few times. The chain combines TRBV4-3 with TRBJ1-1, with 11 bases lining up with TRBD1. This CDR3 has 13 residues. Germline CDR1 LGHNA, CDR2 YSLEER. V gave up 3 bases and J gave up 11 bases; unmatched junction bases: 5. This chain's CDR3 is CASSHQDRGLAFF. The CDR3 nucleotides read TGCGCCAGCAGCCACCAGGACAGGGGGCTCGCTTTCTTT.

The chain carries TRBV12-3 or TRBV12-4 and TRBJ2-5, with D unclear. The CDR3 runs to 12 residues. Trimming removed 2 bases at V and 11 bases at J, with 12 bases between. This CDR3 reads CASSLNVHGQYF. In DNA form, the CDR3 reads TGTGCCAGCAGTTTAAATGTCCACGGGCAGTACTTC.

The chain employs TRBV3-1 and TRBJ2-1; D might be TRBD2 (6 bases). Germline loops: CDR1 LGHDT, CDR2 YNNKEL (reference sequence). The CDR3 loop spans 15 amino acids. V dropped 1 base and J dropped 3 bases, with 10 bases sitting between them. CDR3 DNA sequence: TGTGCCAGCAGCCAAGTGGGGGGAGACTACAATGAGCAGTTCTTC. This translates into CASSQVGGDYNEQFF.

This clonotype has more than one count but fewer than ten. The J gene is TRBJ1-4, the V gene TRBV7-9; D is uncertain. Between the trimmed V and J ends, which lost 3 bases and 5 bases, there was a span of 19 bases. CDR1 is SEHNR and CDR2 is FQNEAQ in the germline V gene (reference sequence). This CDR3 is built from 17 residues. The CDR3 DNA reads TGTGCCAGCAGCTTCGGCTCGCCAACGTTACTAAATGAAAAACTGTTTTTT. Encoded protein: CASSFGSPTLLNEKLFF.

This chain joins TRBV15 and TRBJ2-1; D is undetermined. Germline V gene sequence: CDR1 LNHNV, CDR2 YYDKDF (reference sequence). The V end was cut by 7 bases, the J end by 2 bases, with 15 bases between. The CDR3 covers 15 residues. CDR3 coding DNA: TGTGCCACCACCCAAAGAGTGAGACCCTACAATGAGCAGTTCTTC. Translating gives CATTQRVRPYNEQFF.

The chain links TRBV29-1 to TRBJ1-4; perhaps TRBD1 as D (6 bases). Germline-derived CDR1 and CDR2 are SQVTM and ANQGSEA. This CDR3 contains 14 residues. Trimming removed 6 bases at V and 1 base at J, with 12 bases between. In DNA form, the CDR3 reads TGCAGCGTGGAAATCAGGGGAACTAATGAAAAACTGTTTTTT. It codes for CSVEIRGTNEKLFF. Variable domain in full (rest from reference TRBV29-1 and TRBJ1-4): SAVISQKPSRDICQRGTSLTIQCQVDSQVTMMFWYRQQPGQSLTLIATANQGSEATYESGFVIDKFPISRPNLTFSTLTVSNMSPEDSSIYLCSVEIRGTNEKLFFGSGTQLSVL.

This clonotype was observed a few times. V usage is TRBV7-2 and J usage is TRBJ1-2, with D uncertain. Germline values: CDR1 SGHTA, CDR2 FQGNSA. Trimming removed 5 bases at V and 4 bases at J, with 26 bases between. This CDR3 has 18 amino acids. The CDR3 is CASSPSLSVGPLIYGYTF. As DNA, the CDR3 is TGTGCCAGCAGCCCCAGTCTTTCGGTGGGCCCGCTTATCTATGGCTACACCTTC.

This clonotype was seen a few times. This chain uses TRBV4-1 with TRBJ1-4; 7 bases are shared with TRBD1. CDR3 size: 15 residues. V lost 2 bases to trimming and J lost 7 bases; unmatched junction nucleotides: 7. The germline V gene has CDR1 MGHRA and CDR2 YSYEKL. In DNA form, the CDR3 reads TGCGCCAGCAGCCAAACCGGGACAGCAGTTGAAAAACTGTTTTTT. Protein sequence: CASSQTGTAVEKLFF.

Comment on this clonotype: A junction end diverges from the germline sequence, so it may reflect a read error. The J gene is TRBJ2-3, the V gene TRBV11-2; 7 nucleotides match TRBD1. The CDR3 is made up of 15 amino acids. Germline V CDR1 and CDR2: SGHAT, FQNNGV. CDR3 sequence reads: CASSVRVPGTDTRYF. The CDR3 bases are TGTGCCAGCAGCGTCCGGGTCCCAGGGACAGATACGCGGTATTTT.

The chain combines TRBV20-1 with TRBJ2-1, with TRBD2 matching 9 bases. Trimming at V came to 1 base and at J to 0 bases, leaving 7 bases not matched to a gene. Germline V gene data show CDR1 as DFQATT and CDR2 as SNEGSKA (reference sequence). This CDR3 contains 17 residues. The DNA of the CDR3 is TGCAGTGCTAGAGTCCTAGCGGGGCCGAGCTCCTACAATGAGCAGTTCTTC. It yields the protein CSARVLAGPSSYNEQFF.

The rearrangement joins TRBV24-1 to TRBJ2-2; D assignment may be TRBD1 or TRBD2 (6 bases each). The CDR3 contains 16 residues. V was pared by 4 bases and J by 2 bases, with 13 bases between. Germline V lookup: CDR1 KGHDR, CDR2 SFDVKD. CDR3 in DNA: TGTGCCACCAGTGAACGGGGGCTGAGTAACACCGGGGAGCTGTTTTTT. It translates to CATSERGLSNTGELFF.

The V and J genes are TRBV28 and TRBJ2-5; D ambiguous. The J call is in doubt because the DNA end fits TRBJ2-7 better. Germline CDR1 is MDHEN and CDR2 is SYDVKM. The length of the CDR3 is 14 residues. CDR3 bases: TGTGCCAGCGGGCTTGGACGGAAATACTACGAGCAGTACTTC. Encoded protein: CASGLGRKYYEQYF.

This clonotype was observed once. This sequence may be a read error, since a much larger clone differs from it by one base. This chain connects TRBV20-1 to TRBJ1-5; D possibly corresponds to TRBD1 (5 bases). CDR3 length: 13 amino acids. Germline V lookup: CDR1 DFQATT, CDR2 SNEGSKA (reference sequence). CDR3 sequence reads: CGAKPDSHQPQHF. The DNA of the CDR3 is TGCGGTGCTAAACCCGACAGCCACCAGCCCCAGCATTTT.

V is TRBV15 and J is TRBJ2-1; no definite D call. The ends were cut back, 1 base at V and 9 bases at J, with 13 bases in the middle. Germline V CDR1 and CDR2: LNHNV, YYDKDF (reference sequence). This CDR3 has 14 residues. The CDR3 coding sequence is TGTGCCACCAGCAGAGTGATTTCTGGGGTTGAGCAGTTCTTC. This sequence encodes CATSRVISGVEQFF. The full variable domain, rest sourced from reference TRBV15 and TRBJ2-1, is DAMVIQNPRYQVTQFGKPVTLSCSQTLNHNVMYWYQQKSSQAPKLLFHYYDKDFNNEADTPDNFQSRRPNTSFCFLDIRSPGLGDTAMYLCATSRVISGVEQFFGPGTRLTVL.